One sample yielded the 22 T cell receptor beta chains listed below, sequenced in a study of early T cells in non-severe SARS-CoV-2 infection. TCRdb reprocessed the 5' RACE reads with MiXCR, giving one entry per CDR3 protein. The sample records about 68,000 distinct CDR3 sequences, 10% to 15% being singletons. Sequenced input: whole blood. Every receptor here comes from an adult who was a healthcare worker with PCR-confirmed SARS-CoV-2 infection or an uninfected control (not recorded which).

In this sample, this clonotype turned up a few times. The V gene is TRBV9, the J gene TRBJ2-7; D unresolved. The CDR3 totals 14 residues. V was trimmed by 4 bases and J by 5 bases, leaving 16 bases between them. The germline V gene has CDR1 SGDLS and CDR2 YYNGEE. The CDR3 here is CASSIRPTADEQYF. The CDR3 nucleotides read TGTGCCAGCAGCATCCGCCCGACTGCGGACGAGCAGTACTTC. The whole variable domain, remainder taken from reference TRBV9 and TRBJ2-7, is DSGVTQTPKHLITATGQRVTLRCSPRSGDLSVYWYQQSLDQGLQFLIQYYNGEERAKGNILERFSAQQFPDLHSELNLSSLELGDSALYFCASSIRPTADEQYFGPGTRLTVT.

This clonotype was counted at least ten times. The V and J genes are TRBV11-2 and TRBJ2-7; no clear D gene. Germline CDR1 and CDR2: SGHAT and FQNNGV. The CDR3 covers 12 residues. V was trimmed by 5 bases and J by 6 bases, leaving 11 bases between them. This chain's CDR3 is CASSPLASEQYF. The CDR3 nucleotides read TGTGCCAGCAGCCCCTTAGCAAGCGAGCAGTACTTC. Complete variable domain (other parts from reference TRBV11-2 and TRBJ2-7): EAGVAQSPRYKIIEKRQSVAFWCNPISGHATLYWYQQILGQGPKLLIQFQNNGVVDDSQLPKDRFSAERLKGVDSTLKIQPAKLEDSAVYLCASSPLASEQYFGPGTRLTVT.

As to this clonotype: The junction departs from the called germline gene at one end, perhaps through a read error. The CDR3 reads CASSLQGNMNTEAFF. The DNA of the CDR3 is TGTGCTAGCAGCTTACAGGGCAACATGAACACTGAAGCTTTCTTT. V and J are TRBV7-7 and TRBJ1-1, with D perhaps TRBD1 (6 bases). This CDR3 has 15 residues. In germline, CDR1 is SSHAT, CDR2 FNYEAQ (reference sequence).

The CDR3 protein is CASSSGLAGGTRGDTQYF. Written as DNA, the CDR3 is TGTGCCAGCAGCAGCGGACTAGCGGGGGGAACGCGTGGGGATACGCAGTATTTT. The V gene is TRBV6-2 or TRBV6-3, the J gene TRBJ2-3; 14 bases agree with TRBD2. CDR3 size: 18 residues. The germline CDR1 and CDR2 sequences are MNHEY and SVGEGT. V lost 6 bases and J lost 6; bases outside the gene matches: 14.

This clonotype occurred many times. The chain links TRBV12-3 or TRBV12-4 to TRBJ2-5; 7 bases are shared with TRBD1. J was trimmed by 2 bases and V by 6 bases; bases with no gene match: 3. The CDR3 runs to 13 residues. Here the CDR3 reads CASSLDRQETQYF. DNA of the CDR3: TGTGCCAGCAGCCTGGACAGGCAAGAGACCCAGTACTTC.

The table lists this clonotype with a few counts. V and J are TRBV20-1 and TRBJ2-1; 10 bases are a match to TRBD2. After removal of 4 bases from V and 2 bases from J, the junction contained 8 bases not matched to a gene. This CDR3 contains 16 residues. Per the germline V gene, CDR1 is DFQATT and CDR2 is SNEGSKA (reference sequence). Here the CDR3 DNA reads TGCAGTGCTACGACTAGCGGGCACCCTACCTACAATGAGCAGTTCTTC. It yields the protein CSATTSGHPTYNEQFF.

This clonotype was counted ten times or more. In nucleotides, the CDR3 is TGCGCCAGCAGCCCTGGGGACAGGGCGCGAGGCTACACCTTC. As protein: CASSPGDRARGYTF. The V gene is TRBV5-1, the J gene TRBJ1-2; 9 bases line up with TRBD1. V dropped 4 bases and J dropped 8; count of bases not matched to a gene: 9. Germline CDR1 and CDR2: SGHRS and YFSETQ. This CDR3 is built from 14 residues.

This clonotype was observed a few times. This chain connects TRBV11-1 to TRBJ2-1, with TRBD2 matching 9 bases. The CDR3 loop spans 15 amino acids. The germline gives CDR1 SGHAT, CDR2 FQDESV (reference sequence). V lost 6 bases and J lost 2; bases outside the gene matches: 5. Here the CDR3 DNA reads TGTGCCAGCAGTCATCTAGCGGGGCCCTACAATGAGCAGTTCTTC. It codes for CASSHLAGPYNEQFF.

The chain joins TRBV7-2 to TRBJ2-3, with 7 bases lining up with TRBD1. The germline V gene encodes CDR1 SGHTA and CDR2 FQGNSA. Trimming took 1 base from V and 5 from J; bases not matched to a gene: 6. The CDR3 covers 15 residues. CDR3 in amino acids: CASSLDRGRRDTQYF. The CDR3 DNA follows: TGTGCCAGCAGCTTAGATAGGGGGCGAAGAGATACGCAGTATTTT.

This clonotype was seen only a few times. This CDR3 is CASNGGTIPTGELFF. The CDR3 DNA reads as TGTGCCAGCAACGGAGGGACTATCCCAACCGGGGAGCTGTTTTTT. V usage is TRBV2 and J usage is TRBJ2-2; 7 bases align to TRBD2. The germline CDR1 and CDR2 sequences are SNHLY and FYNNEI. J gave up 5 bases and V 7 bases, and 10 bases lay outside the gene matches. The CDR3 covers 15 residues.

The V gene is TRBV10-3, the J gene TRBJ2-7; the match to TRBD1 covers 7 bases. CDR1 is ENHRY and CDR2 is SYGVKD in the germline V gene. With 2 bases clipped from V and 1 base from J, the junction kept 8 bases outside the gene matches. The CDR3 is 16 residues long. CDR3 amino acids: CAISEPGTVPSYEQYF. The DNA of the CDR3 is TGTGCCATCAGTGAGCCCGGGACAGTGCCTTCCTACGAGCAGTACTTC.

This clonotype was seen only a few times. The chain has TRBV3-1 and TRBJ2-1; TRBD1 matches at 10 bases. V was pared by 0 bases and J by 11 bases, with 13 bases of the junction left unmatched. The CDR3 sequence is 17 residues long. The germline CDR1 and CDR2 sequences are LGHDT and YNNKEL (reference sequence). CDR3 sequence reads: CASSQDPGQGFGVKQFF. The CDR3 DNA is TGTGCCAGCAGCCAAGATCCGGGACAGGGGTTTGGGGTCAAGCAGTTCTTC.

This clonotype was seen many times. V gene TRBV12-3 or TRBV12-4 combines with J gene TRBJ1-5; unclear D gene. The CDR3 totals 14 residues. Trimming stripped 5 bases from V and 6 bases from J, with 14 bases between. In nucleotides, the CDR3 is TGTGCCAGCAGTATCGCTAGTCCGGGTCAGCCCCAGCATTTT. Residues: CASSIASPGQPQHF.

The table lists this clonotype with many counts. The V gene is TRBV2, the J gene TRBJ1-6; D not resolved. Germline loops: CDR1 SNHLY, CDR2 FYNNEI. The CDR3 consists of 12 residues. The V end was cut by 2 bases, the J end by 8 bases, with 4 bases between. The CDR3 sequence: CASSEQYSPLHF. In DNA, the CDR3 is TGTGCCAGCAGTGAACAGTATTCACCCCTCCACTTT.

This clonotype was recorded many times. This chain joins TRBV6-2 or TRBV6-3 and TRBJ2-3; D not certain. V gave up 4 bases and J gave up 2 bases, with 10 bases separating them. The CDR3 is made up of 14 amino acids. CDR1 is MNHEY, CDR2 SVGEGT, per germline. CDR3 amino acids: CASSSFSLTDTQYF. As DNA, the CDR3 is TGTGCCAGCAGTTCCTTTTCGCTCACAGATACGCAGTATTTT.

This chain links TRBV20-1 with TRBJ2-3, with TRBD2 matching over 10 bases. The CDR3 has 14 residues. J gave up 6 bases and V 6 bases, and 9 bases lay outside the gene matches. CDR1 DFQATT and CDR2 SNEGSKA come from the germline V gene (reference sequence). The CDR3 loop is CSALSGGAVDTQYF. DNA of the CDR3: TGCAGTGCCCTAAGCGGGGGGGCGGTTGATACGCAGTATTTT.

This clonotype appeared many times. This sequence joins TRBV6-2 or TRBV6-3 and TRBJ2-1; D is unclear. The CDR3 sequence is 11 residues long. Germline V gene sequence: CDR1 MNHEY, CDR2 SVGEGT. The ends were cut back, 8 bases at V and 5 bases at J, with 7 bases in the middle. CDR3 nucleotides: TGTGCCAGCGGCCGGGACAATGAGCAGTTCTTC. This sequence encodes CASGRDNEQFF.

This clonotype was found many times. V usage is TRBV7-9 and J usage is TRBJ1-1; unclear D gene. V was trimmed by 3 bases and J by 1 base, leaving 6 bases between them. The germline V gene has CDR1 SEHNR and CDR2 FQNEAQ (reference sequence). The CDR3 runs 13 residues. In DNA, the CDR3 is TGTGCCAGCAGCTTGGCAGAGAACACTGAAGCTTTCTTT. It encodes CASSLAENTEAFF. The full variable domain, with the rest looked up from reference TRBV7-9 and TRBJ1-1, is DTGVSQNPRHKITKRGQNVTFRCDPISEHNRLYWYRQTLGQGPEFLTYFQNEAQLEKSRLLSDRFSAERPKGSFSTLEIQRTEQGDSAMYLCASSLAENTEAFFGQGTRLTVV.

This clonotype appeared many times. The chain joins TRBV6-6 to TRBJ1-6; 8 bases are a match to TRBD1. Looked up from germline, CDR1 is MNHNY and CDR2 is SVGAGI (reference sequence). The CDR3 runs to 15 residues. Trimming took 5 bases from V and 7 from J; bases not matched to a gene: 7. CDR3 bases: TGTGCCAGCAGTACGACAGGGGCGATAAATTCACCCCTCCACTTT. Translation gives CASSTTGAINSPLHF.

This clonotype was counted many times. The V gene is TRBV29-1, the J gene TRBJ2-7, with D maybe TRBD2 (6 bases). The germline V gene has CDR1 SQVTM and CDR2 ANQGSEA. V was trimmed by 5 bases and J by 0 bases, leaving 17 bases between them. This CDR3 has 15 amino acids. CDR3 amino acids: CSVTRGGANSYEQYF. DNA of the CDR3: TGCAGCGTTACCCGGGGCGGGGCAAACTCCTACGAGCAGTACTTC.

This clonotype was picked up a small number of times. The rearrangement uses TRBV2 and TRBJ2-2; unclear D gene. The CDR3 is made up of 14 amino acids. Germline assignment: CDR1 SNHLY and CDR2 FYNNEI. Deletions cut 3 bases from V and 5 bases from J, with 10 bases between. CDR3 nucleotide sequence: TGTGCCAGCAGTGAGGGAAGTAGGACCGGGGAGCTGTTTTTT. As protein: CASSEGSRTGELFF. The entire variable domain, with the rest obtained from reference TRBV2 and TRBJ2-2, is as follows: EPEVTQTPSHQVTQMGQEVILRCVPISNHLYFYWYRQILGQKVEFLVSFYNNEISEKSEIFDDQFSVERPDGSNFTLKIRSTKLEDSAMYFCASSEGSRTGELFFGEGSRLTVL.

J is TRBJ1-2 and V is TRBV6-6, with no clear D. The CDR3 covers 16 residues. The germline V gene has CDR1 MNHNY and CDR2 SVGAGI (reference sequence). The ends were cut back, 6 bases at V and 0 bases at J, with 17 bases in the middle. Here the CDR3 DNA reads TGTGCCAGCAGCCCCCGAAGCAGTCCAGCTAACTATGGCTACACCTTC. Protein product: CASSPRSSPANYGYTF.